This TCR beta chain was sequenced in a study of cytomegalovirus exposure and HLA in healthy donors. The study's findings and limits: It was reportedly the case that the classifier diagnosed cytomegalovirus status with high specificity and sensitivity. Among TCR beta chains, those listed as cytomegalovirus-associated numbered under 200. A few chains tied to CMV proved CMV antigen-specific in vitro.

The CDR3 is made up of 12 amino acids. Germline V gene lookup returns CDR1 MNHEY and CDR2 SVGAGI. V was clipped by 10 bases and J by 0 bases; unmatched bases: 3. The assay was immunoSEQ multiplex PCR, and TCRdb's table has in-frame clones only and misses some. This table has 140,000 to 150,000 clones, over 90% appearing once. Details on this clone: Its antigen is as yet unknown.

The donors were members of the validation cohort, which comprised 120 subjects and was separate from the first cohort of 666 subjects. This sequence joins TRBV6-5 and TRBJ2-7, with TRBD2 matching 7 bases. The origin of this receptor is a man in his late teens or twenties in good health and CMV-seropositive. Sequenced: PBMCs. CDR3 sequence reads: CATGGSSYEQYF. In DNA form, the CDR3 reads TGTGCCACCGGGGGGAGCTCCTACGAGCAGTACTTC.